This TCR beta chain was recovered during a study of shared clonotypes between healthy human individuals. CDR1 and CDR2 from the germline V gene are SGHAT and FQNNGV. There are 13 residues in the CDR3. V lost 1 base and J 9 bases, leaving 10 bases between the germline ends. Comments on this clone: Its antigen is unidentified.

The assay was immunoSEQ multiplex PCR, and TCRdb's table has in-frame clones only and misses some. The sample holds fewer than 400,000 clones, around 67% seen once. The study's findings and limits: It was the few donors that limited the genetic and exposure-history diversity represented.

The sequence came from a young man in good health. V usage is TRBV11-2 and J usage is TRBJ2-1; D unresolved. Specimen: memory CD4+ T cells sorted from blood. This sample's subset: CD45RA-negative fraction. CDR3 sequence (DNA): TGTGCCAGCAGCTTAGTGGTCCGGGTTGAGCAGTTCTTC. As protein: CASSLVVRVEQFF.